This T cell receptor delta chain is from a study of Vδ1+ human thymocytes. General observations from the study: Bulk data may be misread because of unexpected Vdelta2 sequences. Roughly 22% of thymic delta-chain sequences were Vdelta2, with few Vdelta3, unlike blood Vdelta1+ controls. Donors shared many TRG clonotypes but few TRD clonotypes. Highly polyclonal TRG and TRD repertoires with Gaussian CDR3 length distributions appeared in thymus.

Extracted RNA was reverse transcribed into cDNA. Multiplex PCR used pooled V-gene forward primers and a constant-region reverse primer to amplify CDR3s. TCRdb reanalyzed the multiplex PCR reads using CATT. The table has fewer than 90,000 delta-chain clones, 30% to 45% seen once. Points on this clone: Its antigen remains unidentified.

CDR3 length equals 18 residues. Germline CDR1 TSWWSYY, CDR2 QGS. Trimming took off 5 bases at V and 4 bases at J, with 26 bases between the two ends. This TCR derives from a boy younger than two who had congenital heart surgery. The sequenced material came from Vdelta1+ gamma-delta thymocytes from the thymus. As for subset: FACS-sorted CD3+ TCRalphabeta- TCRVdelta1+ TCRVdelta2- thymocytes. The V call is TRDV1, the J call TRDJ1, with D possibly being TRDD2 (6 bases). The CDR3 sequence: CALGKGPTSFPIDDKLIF. The CDR3 DNA sequence: TGTGCTCTTGGGAAAGGACCCACCTCCTTCCCCATTGACGATAAACTCATCTTT.